The present entry profiles one TCR beta chain with its context. The sample belongs to a study of T cell responses to AZD1222 COVID-19 vaccine. Only in-frame clones appear in the TCRdb table, and some are missing; sequencing was by immunoSEQ multiplex PCR. The repertoire holds about 120,000 clones, with 87% as singletons. V was shortened by 8 bases and J by 8 bases, with 18 bases between the two germline ends. The CDR3 extends over 14 amino acids. In germline, CDR1 is MDHEN, CDR2 SYDVKM. This TCR was recovered from an adult in good health. The chain links TRBV28 to TRBJ1-4; TRBD1 might be the D (6 bases). The sequencing used peripheral blood, collected on day 0 of AZD1222 vaccination. CDR3 bases: TGTGCCAGCGGAAGGGGGGGGTCTGGAGAAAAACTGTTTTTT. Translated: CASGRGGSGEKLFF.